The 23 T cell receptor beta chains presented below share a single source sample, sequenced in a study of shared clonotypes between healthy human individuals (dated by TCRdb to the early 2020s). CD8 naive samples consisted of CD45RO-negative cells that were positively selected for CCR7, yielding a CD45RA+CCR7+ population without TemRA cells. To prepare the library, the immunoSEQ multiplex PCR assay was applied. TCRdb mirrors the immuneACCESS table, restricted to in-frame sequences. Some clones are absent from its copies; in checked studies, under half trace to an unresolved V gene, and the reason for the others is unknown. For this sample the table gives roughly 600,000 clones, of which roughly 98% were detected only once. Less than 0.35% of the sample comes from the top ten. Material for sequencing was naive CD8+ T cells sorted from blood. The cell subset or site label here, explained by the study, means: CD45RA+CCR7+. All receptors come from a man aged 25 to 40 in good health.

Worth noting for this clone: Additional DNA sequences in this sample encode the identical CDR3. CDR3 protein: CASPGGVNTEAFF. The CDR3 DNA follows: TGTGCCAGCCCGGGCGGGGTGAACACTGAAGCTTTCTTT. The J gene is TRBJ1-1, the V gene TRBV2; D is unresolved. The V end lost 8 bases, the J end lost 0 bases, and 10 bases lay between the germline ends. CDR1 and CDR2 from the germline V gene are SNHLY and FYNNEI. The CDR3 runs 13 residues.

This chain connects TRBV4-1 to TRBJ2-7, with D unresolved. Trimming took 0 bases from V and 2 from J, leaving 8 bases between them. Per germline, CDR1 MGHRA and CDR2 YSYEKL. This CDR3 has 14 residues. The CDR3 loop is CASSQELAAYEQYF. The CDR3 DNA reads TGCGCCAGCAGCCAAGAACTTGCAGCCTACGAGCAGTACTTC.

The CDR3 DNA reads TGTGCCAGTAGTATAGCATATGGCTACACCTTC. It encodes CASSIAYGYTF. The chain is built from TRBV19 and TRBJ1-2; no clear D gene. V was pared by 1 base and J by 5 bases, with 2 bases between. Germline V CDR1 and CDR2: LNHDA, SQIVND (reference sequence). The CDR3 contains 11 residues.

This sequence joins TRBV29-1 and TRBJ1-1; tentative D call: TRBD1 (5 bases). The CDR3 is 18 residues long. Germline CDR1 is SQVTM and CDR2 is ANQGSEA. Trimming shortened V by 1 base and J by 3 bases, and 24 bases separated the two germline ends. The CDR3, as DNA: TGCAGCGTTGAAGGCACCGGGACGGGAGCGTTCTTTGACACTGAAGCTTTCTTT. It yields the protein CSVEGTGTGAFFDTEAFF.

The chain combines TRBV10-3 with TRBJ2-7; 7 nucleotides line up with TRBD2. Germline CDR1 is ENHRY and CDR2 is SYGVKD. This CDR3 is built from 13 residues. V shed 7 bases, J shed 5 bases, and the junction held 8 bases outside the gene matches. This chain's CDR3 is CAIMAGERDEQYF. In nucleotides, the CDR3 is TGTGCCATCATGGCGGGAGAACGGGACGAGCAGTACTTC.

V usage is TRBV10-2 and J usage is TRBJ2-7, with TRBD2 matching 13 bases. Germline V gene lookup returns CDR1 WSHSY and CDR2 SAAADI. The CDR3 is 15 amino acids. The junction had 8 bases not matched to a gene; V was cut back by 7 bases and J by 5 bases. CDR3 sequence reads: CASTSGLAGENEQYF. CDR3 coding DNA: TGCGCCAGCACTTCCGGACTAGCGGGAGAAAACGAGCAGTACTTC.

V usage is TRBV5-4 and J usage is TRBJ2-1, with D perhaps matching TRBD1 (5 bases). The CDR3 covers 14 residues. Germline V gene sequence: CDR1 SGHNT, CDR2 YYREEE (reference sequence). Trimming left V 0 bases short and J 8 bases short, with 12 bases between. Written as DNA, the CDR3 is TGTGCCAGCAGCTTGGAGGGGCAGACGGATGAGCAGTTCTTC. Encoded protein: CASSLEGQTDEQFF.

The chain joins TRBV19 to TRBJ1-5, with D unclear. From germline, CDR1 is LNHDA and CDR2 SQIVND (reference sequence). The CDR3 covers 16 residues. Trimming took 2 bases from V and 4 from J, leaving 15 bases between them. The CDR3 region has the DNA TGTGCCAGTAGTATAACAATGACGGCGACAAATCAGCCCCAGCATTTT. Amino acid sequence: CASSITMTATNQPQHF.

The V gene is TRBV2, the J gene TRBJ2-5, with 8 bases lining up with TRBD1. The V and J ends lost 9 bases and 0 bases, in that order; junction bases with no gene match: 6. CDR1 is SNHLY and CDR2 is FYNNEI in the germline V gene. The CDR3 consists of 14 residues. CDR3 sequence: CASFRDRNQETQYF. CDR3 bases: TGTGCCAGTTTCCGGGACAGGAACCAAGAGACCCAGTACTTC.

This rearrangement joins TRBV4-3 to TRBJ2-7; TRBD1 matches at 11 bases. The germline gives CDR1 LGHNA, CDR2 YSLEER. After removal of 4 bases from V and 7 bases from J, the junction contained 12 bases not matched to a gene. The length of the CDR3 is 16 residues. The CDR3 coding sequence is TGCGCCAGCAGCCCTGCACCGGGACAGGGGGTTAAGGAGCAGTACTTC. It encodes CASSPAPGQGVKEQYF.

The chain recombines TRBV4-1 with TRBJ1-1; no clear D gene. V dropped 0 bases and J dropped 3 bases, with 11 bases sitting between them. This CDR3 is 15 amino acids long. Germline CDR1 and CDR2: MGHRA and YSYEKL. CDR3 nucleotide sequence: TGCGCCAGCAGCCAAGATCTTGGACTGGACACTGAAGCTTTCTTT. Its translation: CASSQDLGLDTEAFF.

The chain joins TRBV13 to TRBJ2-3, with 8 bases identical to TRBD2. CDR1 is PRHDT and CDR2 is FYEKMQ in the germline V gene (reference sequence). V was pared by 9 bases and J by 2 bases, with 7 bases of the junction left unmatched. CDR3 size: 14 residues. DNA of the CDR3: TGTGCCAGTAGCGGGGTCGGGTTCACAGATACGCAGTATTTT. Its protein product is CASSGVGFTDTQYF.

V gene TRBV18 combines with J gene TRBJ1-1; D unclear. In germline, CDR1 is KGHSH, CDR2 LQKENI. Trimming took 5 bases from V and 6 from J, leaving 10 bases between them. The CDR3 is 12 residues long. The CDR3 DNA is TGTGCCAGCTCAGGCCTTAGCCCTGAAGCTTTCTTT. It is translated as CASSGLSPEAFF.

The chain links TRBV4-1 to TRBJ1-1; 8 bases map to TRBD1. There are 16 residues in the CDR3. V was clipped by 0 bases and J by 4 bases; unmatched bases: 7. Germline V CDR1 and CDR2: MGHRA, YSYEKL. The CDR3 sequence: CASSQEGQGAVTEAFF. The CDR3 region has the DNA TGCGCCAGCAGCCAAGAGGGCCAGGGGGCGGTCACTGAAGCTTTCTTT.

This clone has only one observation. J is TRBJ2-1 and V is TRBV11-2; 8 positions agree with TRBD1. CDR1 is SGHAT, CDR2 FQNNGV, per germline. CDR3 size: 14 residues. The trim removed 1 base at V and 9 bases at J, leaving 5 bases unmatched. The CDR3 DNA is TGTGCCAGCAGCTTAGCAGGCAGGGGGCTTGAGCAGTTCTTC. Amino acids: CASSLAGRGLEQFF.

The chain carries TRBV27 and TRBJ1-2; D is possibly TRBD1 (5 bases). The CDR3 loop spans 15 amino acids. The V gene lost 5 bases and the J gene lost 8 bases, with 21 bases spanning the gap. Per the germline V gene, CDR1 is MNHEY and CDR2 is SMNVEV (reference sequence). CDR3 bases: TGTGCCAGCAGTACCTCAGGGTACGAAATTAGGGGCTACACCTTC. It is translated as CASSTSGYEIRGYTF.

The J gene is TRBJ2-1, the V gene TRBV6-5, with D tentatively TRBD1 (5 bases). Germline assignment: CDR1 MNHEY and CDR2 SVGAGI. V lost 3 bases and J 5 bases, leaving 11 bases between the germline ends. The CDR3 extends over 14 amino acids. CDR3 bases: TGTGCCAGCAGTTATCAGGGAATCAACAATGAGCAGTTCTTC. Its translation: CASSYQGINNEQFF.

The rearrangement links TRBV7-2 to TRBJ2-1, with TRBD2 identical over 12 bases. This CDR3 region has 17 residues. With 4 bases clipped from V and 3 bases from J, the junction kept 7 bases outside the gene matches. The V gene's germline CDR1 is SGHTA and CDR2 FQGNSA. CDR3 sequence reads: CASSYPSGRGGYNEQFF. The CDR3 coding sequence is TGTGCCAGCAGCTATCCTAGCGGGAGGGGAGGCTACAATGAGCAGTTCTTC.

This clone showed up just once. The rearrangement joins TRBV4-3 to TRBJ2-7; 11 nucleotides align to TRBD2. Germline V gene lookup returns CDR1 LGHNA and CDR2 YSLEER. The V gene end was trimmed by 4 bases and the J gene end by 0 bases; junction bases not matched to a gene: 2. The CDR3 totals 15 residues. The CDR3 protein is CASSRLAGSSYEQYF. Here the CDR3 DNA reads TGCGCCAGCAGCCGACTAGCGGGGAGCTCCTACGAGCAGTACTTC.

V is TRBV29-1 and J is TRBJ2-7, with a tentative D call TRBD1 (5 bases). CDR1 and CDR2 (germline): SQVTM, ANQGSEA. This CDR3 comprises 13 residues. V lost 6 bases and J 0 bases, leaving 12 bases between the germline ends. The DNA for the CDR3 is TGCAGCGTGAGACAGCAGAGCTCCTACGAGCAGTACTTC. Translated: CSVRQQSSYEQYF.

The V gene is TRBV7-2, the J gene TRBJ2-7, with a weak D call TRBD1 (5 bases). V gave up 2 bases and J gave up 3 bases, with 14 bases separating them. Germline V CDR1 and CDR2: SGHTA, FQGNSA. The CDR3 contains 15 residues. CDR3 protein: CASSLPPGLSYEQYF. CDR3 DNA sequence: TGTGCCAGCAGCTTACCTCCAGGGCTTAGCTACGAGCAGTACTTC.

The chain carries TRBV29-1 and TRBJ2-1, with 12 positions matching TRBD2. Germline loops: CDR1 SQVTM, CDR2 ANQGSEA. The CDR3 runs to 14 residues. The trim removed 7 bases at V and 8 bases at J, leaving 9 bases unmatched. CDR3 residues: CSDSSGRGPDEQFF. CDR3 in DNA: TGCAGCGATTCTAGCGGGAGGGGACCGGATGAGCAGTTCTTC.

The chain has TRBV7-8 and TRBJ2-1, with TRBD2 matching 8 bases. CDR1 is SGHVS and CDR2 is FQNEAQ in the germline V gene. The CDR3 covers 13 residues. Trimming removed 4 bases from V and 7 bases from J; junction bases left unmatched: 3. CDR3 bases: TGTGCCAGCAGCTACGGGACTAGAAATGAGCAGTTCTTC. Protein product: CASSYGTRNEQFF.